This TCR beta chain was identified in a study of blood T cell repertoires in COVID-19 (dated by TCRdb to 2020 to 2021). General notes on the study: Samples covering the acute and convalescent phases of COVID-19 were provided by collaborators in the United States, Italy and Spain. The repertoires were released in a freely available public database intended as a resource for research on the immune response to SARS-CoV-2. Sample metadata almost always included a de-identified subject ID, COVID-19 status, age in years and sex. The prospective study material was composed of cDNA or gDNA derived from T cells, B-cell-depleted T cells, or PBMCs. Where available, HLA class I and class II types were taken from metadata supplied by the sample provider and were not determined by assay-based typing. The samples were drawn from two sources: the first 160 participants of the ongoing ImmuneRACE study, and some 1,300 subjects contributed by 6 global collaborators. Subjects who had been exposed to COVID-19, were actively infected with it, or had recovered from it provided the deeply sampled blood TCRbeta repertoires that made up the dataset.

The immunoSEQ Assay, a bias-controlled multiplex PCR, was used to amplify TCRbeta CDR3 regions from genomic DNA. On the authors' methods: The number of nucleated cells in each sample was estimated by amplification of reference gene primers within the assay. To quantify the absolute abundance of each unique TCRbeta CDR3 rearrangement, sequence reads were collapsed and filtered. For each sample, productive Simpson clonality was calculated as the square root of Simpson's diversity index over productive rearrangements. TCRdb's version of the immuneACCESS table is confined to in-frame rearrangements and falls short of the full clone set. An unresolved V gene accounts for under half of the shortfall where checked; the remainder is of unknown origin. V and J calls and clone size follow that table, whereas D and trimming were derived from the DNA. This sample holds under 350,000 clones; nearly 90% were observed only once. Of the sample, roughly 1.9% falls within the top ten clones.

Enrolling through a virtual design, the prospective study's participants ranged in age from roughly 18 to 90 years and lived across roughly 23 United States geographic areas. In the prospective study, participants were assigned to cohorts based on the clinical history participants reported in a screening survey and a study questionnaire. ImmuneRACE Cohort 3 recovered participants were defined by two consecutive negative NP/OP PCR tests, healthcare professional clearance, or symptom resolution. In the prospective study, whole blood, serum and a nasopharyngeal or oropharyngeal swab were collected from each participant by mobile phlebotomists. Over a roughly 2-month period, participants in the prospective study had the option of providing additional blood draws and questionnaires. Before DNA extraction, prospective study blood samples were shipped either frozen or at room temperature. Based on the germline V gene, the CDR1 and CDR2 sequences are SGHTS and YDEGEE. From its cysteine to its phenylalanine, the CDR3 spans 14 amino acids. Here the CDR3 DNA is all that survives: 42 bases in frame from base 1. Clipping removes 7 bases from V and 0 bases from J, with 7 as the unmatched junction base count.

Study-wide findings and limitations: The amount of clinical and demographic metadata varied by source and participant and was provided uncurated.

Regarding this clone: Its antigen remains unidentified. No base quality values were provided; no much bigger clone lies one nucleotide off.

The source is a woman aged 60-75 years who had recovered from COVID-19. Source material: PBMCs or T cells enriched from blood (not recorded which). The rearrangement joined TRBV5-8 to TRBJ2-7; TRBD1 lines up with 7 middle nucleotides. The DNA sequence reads TGTGCCAGCCAGAACAGGGACAGCTCCTACGAGCAGTACTTC. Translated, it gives CASQNRDSSYEQYF.